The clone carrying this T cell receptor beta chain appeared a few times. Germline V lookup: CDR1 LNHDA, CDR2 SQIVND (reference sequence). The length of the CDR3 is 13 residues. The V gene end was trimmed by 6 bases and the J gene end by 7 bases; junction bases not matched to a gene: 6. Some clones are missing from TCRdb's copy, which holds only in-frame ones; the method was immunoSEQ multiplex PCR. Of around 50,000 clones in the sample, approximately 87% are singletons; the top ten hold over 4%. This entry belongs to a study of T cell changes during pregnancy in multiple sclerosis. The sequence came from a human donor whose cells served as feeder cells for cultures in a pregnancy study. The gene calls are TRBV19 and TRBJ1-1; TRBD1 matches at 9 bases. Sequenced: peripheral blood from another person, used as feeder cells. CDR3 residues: CASRGQGRGEAFF. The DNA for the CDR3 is TGTGCCAGTAGGGGACAGGGCCGAGGTGAAGCTTTCTTT.